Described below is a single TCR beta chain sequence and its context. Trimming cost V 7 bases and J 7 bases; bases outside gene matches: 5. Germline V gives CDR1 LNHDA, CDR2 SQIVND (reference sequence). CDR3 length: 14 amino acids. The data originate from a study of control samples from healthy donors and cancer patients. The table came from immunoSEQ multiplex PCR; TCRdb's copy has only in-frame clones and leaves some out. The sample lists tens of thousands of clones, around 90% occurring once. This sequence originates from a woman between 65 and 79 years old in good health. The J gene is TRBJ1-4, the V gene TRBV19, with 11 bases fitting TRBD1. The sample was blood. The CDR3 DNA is TGTGCCAGTAAAGCGGACAGGGGGCGTGAAAAACTGTTTTTT. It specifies CASKADRGREKLFF.